This record concerns one T cell receptor (beta chain) sequence. This specimen comes from a study of blood T cell repertoires in COVID-19. Original methodology: Amplification of reference gene primers was used by the study to estimate nucleated cell counts. Method: immunoSEQ multiplex PCR; TCRdb's copy keeps in-frame clones and lacks some. V, J and clone size are taken as reported in that table, and D and trimming were inferred from the DNA itself. The sample records some 160,000 clones, around 84% being singletons. This CDR3 is built from 14 residues. The germline CDR1 and CDR2 sequences are KGHSH and LQKENI. Trimming stripped 2 bases from V and 3 bases from J, with 10 bases between.

The chain uses TRBV18 and TRBJ1-2, with no clear D. The sample comprised peripheral blood. This TCR was sampled from an elderly woman with COVID-19, enrolled during active disease. CDR3 amino acids: CASSPAGGDYGYTF. The CDR3 DNA follows: TGTGCCAGCTCACCAGCCGGAGGCGACTATGGCTACACCTTC.